These 26 T cell receptor beta chains originate from one sample sequenced in a study of T-cell reconstitution after alpha-beta-depleted transplantation in children. The authors prepared the TCRbeta library with unique molecular identifiers. TCRdb redid the calling of the PCR reads with MiXCR, one entry per CDR3 protein. The repertoire includes around 300,000 distinct CDR3 sequences, 11% of them detected once, and 23% sits in the top ten. This specimen was peripheral blood, taken 180 days after TCRalphabeta/CD19-depleted stem cell transplant. All receptors come from a male patient aged 2-10 years who had a stem cell transplant for chronic granulomatous disease, so the T cells may come from the graft donor.

There are many counts of this clonotype. This chain uses TRBV20-1 with TRBJ2-3, with 9 bases lining up with TRBD1. The CDR3 spans 16 residues. The germline V gene has CDR1 DFQATT and CDR2 SNEGSKA (reference sequence). V lost 6 bases to trimming and J lost 2 bases; unmatched junction nucleotides: 12. The CDR3 sequence is CSAIDAGQGHTDTQYF. The CDR3 DNA follows: TGCAGTGCGATCGACGCGGGACAGGGACACACAGATACGCAGTATTTT.

This clonotype was recorded many times. The V and J genes are TRBV18 and TRBJ2-4; the D is unclear. Between the trimmed V and J ends, which lost 3 bases and 6 bases, there was a span of 18 bases. The CDR3 is made up of 16 amino acids. Per the germline V gene, CDR1 is KGHSH and CDR2 is LQKENI. CDR3 DNA: TGTGCCAGCTCACCCATACCATTAACCATTTTAAACATTCAGTACTTC. It codes for CASSPIPLTILNIQYF.

The chain recombines TRBV7-3 with TRBJ2-1, with D perhaps matching TRBD1 (6 bases). The germline V and J ends were trimmed by 5 bases and 2 bases, with 13 bases remaining between them. Looked up from germline, CDR1 is SGHTA and CDR2 is FQGTGA. This CDR3 is 15 amino acids long. CDR3 loop: CASSPFGTPYNEQFF. CDR3 nucleotide sequence: TGTGCCAGCAGCCCCTTCGGGACACCCTACAATGAGCAGTTCTTC.

By sample fraction, this clonotype is medium-sized. The genes are TRBV27 and TRBJ1-1; D unresolved. Trimming pared 7 bases from V and 10 bases from J, leaving 16 bases between. Germline lookup yields CDR1 MNHEY and CDR2 SMNVEV (reference sequence). CDR3 length: 12 residues. For the CDR3, the DNA is TGTGCCAGCACACATATGGACCCAGGAGCTTTCTTT. Translation gives CASTHMDPGAFF.

This clonotype was seen many times. V and J are TRBV10-3 and TRBJ1-1; D uncertain. The germline V gene has CDR1 ENHRY and CDR2 SYGVKD. Trimming pared 2 bases from V and 4 bases from J, leaving 11 bases between. The CDR3 has 14 residues. CDR3 region: CAISEEVGTTEAFF. The CDR3 DNA follows: TGTGCCATCAGTGAGGAGGTCGGTACCACTGAAGCTTTCTTT.

This clonotype was recorded many times. The chain couples TRBV12-3 or TRBV12-4 to TRBJ1-5, with a tentative D call TRBD1 (5 bases). The V gene lost 5 bases and the J gene lost 5 bases, with 7 bases spanning the gap. This CDR3 is 12 amino acids long. CDR3 coding DNA: TGTGCCAGCAGTAAACAGGATCAGCCCCAGCATTTT. It translates to CASSKQDQPQHF.

This clonotype has at least ten counts. The rearrangement joins TRBV15 to TRBJ1-6; 7 positions agree with TRBD1. CDR1 is LNHNV and CDR2 is YYDKDF in the germline V gene (reference sequence). V shed 0 bases and J 4 bases; nucleotides not matched to a gene: 3. The length of the CDR3 is 16 residues. CDR3 loop: CATSRDKGQYNSPLHF. The CDR3 region has the DNA TGTGCCACCAGCAGAGATAAGGGACAGTATAATTCACCCCTCCACTTT.

In this sample, this clonotype turned up many times. The chain links TRBV10-1 to TRBJ2-1, with 7 nucleotides matching TRBD1. This CDR3 has 15 residues. After removal of 2 bases from V and 2 bases from J, the junction contained 3 bases not matched to a gene. Germline CDR1 and CDR2: WNHNN and SYGVQD (reference sequence). CDR3 DNA sequence: TGCGCCAGCAGTGAGACAGGGGCCCCCTACAATGAGCAGTTCTTC. It specifies CASSETGAPYNEQFF.

This clonotype came up many times. The chain uses TRBV29-1 and TRBJ2-5; TRBD2 matches at 12 bases. The CDR3 is made up of 16 amino acids. Germline CDR1 SQVTM, CDR2 ANQGSEA. After removal of 0 bases from V and 5 bases from J, the junction contained 7 bases not matched to a gene. The CDR3 nucleotides read TGCAGCGTTGAAGAAGGACTAGCGGGACTCGGGGAGACCCAGTACTTC. Its translation is CSVEEGLAGLGETQYF.

This clonotype has at least ten counts. V usage is TRBV12-3 or TRBV12-4 and J usage is TRBJ2-3; D not certain. Deletions cut 3 bases from V and 3 bases from J, with 7 bases between. This CDR3 is built from 13 residues. The DNA of the CDR3 is TGTGCCAGCAGTTTGTGGCAGACAGATACGCAGTATTTT. Its protein product is CASSLWQTDTQYF.

This clonotype was seen repeatedly, ten times or more. The J gene is TRBJ2-7, the V gene TRBV5-1; D unresolved. The CDR3 sequence is 14 residues long. CDR1 and CDR2 (germline): SGHRS, YFSETQ. Trimming took off 4 bases at V and 0 bases at J, with 11 bases between the two ends. The CDR3 DNA reads TGCGCCAGCAGCGCCCGAGCGCGCTCCTACGAGCAGTACTTC. It is translated as CASSARARSYEQYF.

This clonotype appeared many times. The rearrangement joins TRBV28 to TRBJ2-3; D is tentatively TRBD1 or TRBD2 (5 bases each). This CDR3 contains 15 residues. CDR1 and CDR2 (germline): MDHEN, SYDVKM. Trimming shortened V by 6 bases and J by 2 bases, and 15 bases separated the two germline ends. The DNA of the CDR3 is TGTGCCAGCAGACCCGGGGCACCTCTCACAGATACGCAGTATTTT. As protein: CASRPGAPLTDTQYF.

This clonotype was seen many times. V gene TRBV10-3 combines with J gene TRBJ2-1, with TRBD2 matching 8 bases. CDR3 length: 16 residues. J gave up 9 bases and V 0 bases, and 10 bases lay outside the gene matches. Per germline, CDR1 ENHRY and CDR2 SYGVKD. Here the CDR3 reads CAISESGREVELEQFF. CDR3 nucleotide sequence: TGTGCCATCAGTGAGTCGGGGCGGGAGGTTGAGCTTGAGCAGTTCTTC.

This clonotype was counted at least ten times. The chain carries TRBV24-1 and TRBJ2-3; D gene uncertain. Germline V gives CDR1 KGHDR, CDR2 SFDVKD. Deletions cut 2 bases from V and 7 bases from J, with 9 bases between. CDR3 size: 13 residues. The CDR3: CATSDSDRNTQYF. In DNA, the CDR3 is TGTGCCACCAGTGATTCTGATCGTAATACGCAGTATTTT.

This clonotype has a count of ten or more. This chain links TRBV20-1 with TRBJ2-1, with a tentative D call TRBD1 (5 bases). Germline V gene data show CDR1 as DFQATT and CDR2 as SNEGSKA (reference sequence). The CDR3 is 15 residues long. V was shortened by 0 bases and J by 8 bases, with 17 bases between the two germline ends. The CDR3 coding sequence is TGCAGTGCTAGAGATCGACAGACTCCCAGACATGAGCAGTTCTTC. Amino acid sequence: CSARDRQTPRHEQFF.

This clonotype was seen a handful of times. V gene TRBV5-4 combines with J gene TRBJ2-3; a possible D gene is TRBD1 (5 bases). The CDR3 is 15 residues long. V shed 1 base and J shed 5 bases, with 14 bases lying between them. Germline CDR1 SGHNT, CDR2 YYREEE (reference sequence). CDR3 DNA sequence: TGTGCCAGCAGCTTGACAGACAGCCTGTTAGATACGCAGTATTTT. It specifies CASSLTDSLLDTQYF. Based on the CDR3 plus reference TRBV5-4 and TRBJ2-3, the full variable domain is ETGVTQSPTHLIKTRGQQVTLRCSSQSGHNTVSWYQQALGQGPQFIFQYYREEENGRGNFPPRFSGLQFPNYSSELNVNALELDDSALYLCASSLTDSLLDTQYFGPGTRLTVL.

This clonotype was picked up many times. The gene calls are TRBV5-6 and TRBJ2-1; D might be TRBD1 (6 bases). The CDR3 runs 14 residues. Trimming stripped 4 bases from V and 6 bases from J, with 14 bases between. CDR1 is SGHDT, CDR2 YYEEEE, per germline. Here the CDR3 DNA reads TGTGCCAGCAGCATGAGGGGGAGTTTCAATGAGCAGTTCTTC. It specifies CASSMRGSFNEQFF.

This clonotype was detected many times. V usage is TRBV27 and J usage is TRBJ2-7; TRBD2 matches 15 bases. This CDR3 spans 18 amino acids. V lost 6 bases to trimming and J lost 5 bases; unmatched junction nucleotides: 14. CDR1 MNHEY and CDR2 SMNVEV come from the germline V gene (reference sequence). CDR3: CASRPLGLAGGPLDEQYF. The CDR3, as DNA: TGTGCCAGCAGACCCCTCGGACTAGCGGGAGGGCCACTGGACGAGCAGTACTTC.

In this sample, this clonotype turned up many times. This chain uses TRBV12-3 or TRBV12-4 with TRBJ2-2; D not resolved. The CDR3 has 14 amino acids. The germline V and J ends were trimmed by 6 bases and 5 bases, with 13 bases remaining between them. The CDR3 DNA reads TGTGCCAGCAGCATGATGTGGGTTACCGGGGAGCTGTTTTTT. Translating it yields CASSMMWVTGELFF.

Ten or more counts support this clonotype. The chain links TRBV20-1 to TRBJ2-1, with D uncertain. Germline V gene lookup returns CDR1 DFQATT and CDR2 SNEGSKA (reference sequence). The CDR3 length is 14 residues. V was shortened by 5 bases and J by 4 bases, with 15 bases between the two germline ends. Here the CDR3 reads CSASKVTQYNEQFF. The CDR3 DNA sequence: TGCAGTGCTTCGAAGGTGACTCAATACAATGAGCAGTTCTTC.

This clonotype appeared many times. The chain couples TRBV27 to TRBJ2-5; D uncertain. Germline CDR1 MNHEY, CDR2 SMNVEV (reference sequence). The CDR3 consists of 9 residues. The V and J ends lost 5 bases and 8 bases respectively, with 3 bases between them. For the CDR3, the DNA is TGTGCCAGCAGTAGAACCCAGTACTTC. This codes for CASSRTQYF.

The sample holds many counts of this clonotype. The chain combines TRBV7-9 with TRBJ2-5; weak D call: TRBD2 (5 bases). Germline V gene sequence: CDR1 SEHNR, CDR2 FQNEAQ (reference sequence). CDR3 length: 14 amino acids. V was shortened by 5 bases and J by 0 bases, with 10 bases between the two germline ends. The CDR3 loop reads CASSPGEYQETQYF. The CDR3 region has the DNA TGTGCCAGCAGCCCCGGGGAGTACCAAGAGACCCAGTACTTC.

This clonotype occurred many times. One junction end disagrees with the germline gene, perhaps due to a read error. The DNA of the CDR3 is TGCGCCAGCAGCTTGGTCACCGGGGAGCTGTTTTTT. Protein sequence: CASSLVTGELFF. The rearrangement links TRBV7-2 to TRBJ2-2; D unresolved. The CDR3 loop spans 12 amino acids. Germline V gene sequence: CDR1 SGHTA, CDR2 FQGNSA.

At least ten counts were recorded for this clonotype. The V gene is TRBV29-1, the J gene TRBJ2-7; TRBD1 might be the D (5 bases). CDR1 SQVTM and CDR2 ANQGSEA come from the germline V gene. V gave up 4 bases and J gave up 0 bases, with 7 bases separating them. This CDR3 comprises 12 residues. CDR3 loop: CSVVGPSYEQYF. As DNA, the CDR3 is TGCAGCGTTGTGGGGCCCTCCTACGAGCAGTACTTC.

This clonotype was observed many times. The chain carries TRBV29-1 and TRBJ2-1; unclear D gene. Trimming shortened V by 5 bases and J by 0 bases, and 23 bases separated the two germline ends. The CDR3 has 18 amino acids. The germline V gene has CDR1 SQVTM and CDR2 ANQGSEA. The CDR3 DNA reads as TGCAGCGTTAGCCCCGATGGGTTGACTCTAAACTCCTACAATGAGCAGTTCTTC. This codes for CSVSPDGLTLNSYNEQFF.

This clonotype showed up many times. V gene TRBV10-2 combines with J gene TRBJ2-7; TRBD2 agrees at 13 bases. In germline, CDR1 is WSHSY, CDR2 SAAADI. V gave up 6 bases and J gave up 7 bases; unmatched junction bases: 9. This CDR3 contains 15 residues. The CDR3 region is CASRPTSGRAKEQYF. The CDR3 DNA reads as TGCGCCAGCAGGCCCACTAGCGGGAGGGCCAAAGAGCAGTACTTC.